One sample yielded the 30 T cell receptor beta chains listed below, sequenced in a study of T cell responses to AZD1222 COVID-19 vaccine. The method was immunoSEQ multiplex PCR; TCRdb's version includes in-frame clones alone and lacks a portion of them. The data contain about 140,000 clones, approximately 89% of them singletons. The starting material was peripheral blood, obtained on day 0 of AZD1222 vaccination. Source of these receptors: an adult in good health.

A word on this clone: The sample contains more than one DNA sequence encoding this CDR3. The chain employs TRBV6-5 and TRBJ2-7, with TRBD1 as a possible D gene (5 bases). Germline CDR1 MNHEY, CDR2 SVGAGI. The V and J ends lost 5 bases and 4 bases respectively, with 9 bases between them. CDR3 size: 12 residues. CDR3 amino acids: CASSPQGYEQYF. The DNA of the CDR3 is TGTGCCAGCAGTCCGCAGGGTTACGAGCAGTACTTC.

The CDR3 loop reads CASSERASGWEQFF. Here the CDR3 DNA reads TGTGCCAGCAGTGAAAGGGCTAGCGGCTGGGAGCAGTTCTTC. The chain recombines TRBV2 with TRBJ2-1; 7 positions match TRBD2. This CDR3 has 14 residues. V lost 2 bases and J lost 10; bases outside the gene matches: 8. Germline V gene lookup returns CDR1 SNHLY and CDR2 FYNNEI.

The table lists this clone with a count of one. The V gene is TRBV5-4, the J gene TRBJ1-3; 12 bases match TRBD1. CDR1 is SGHNT, CDR2 YYREEE, per germline (reference sequence). The CDR3 has 16 residues. The junction had 5 bases not matched to a gene; V was cut back by 4 bases and J by 3 bases. DNA of the CDR3: TGTGCCAGCAGCGAGGGACAGGGGGCGGGTGGAAACACCATATATTTT. Its protein is CASSEGQGAGGNTIYF.

The CDR3: CSVEGEGRSSYEQYF. Written as DNA, the CDR3 is TGCAGCGTTGAAGGAGAGGGACGGAGCTCCTACGAGCAGTACTTC. The chain combines TRBV29-1 with TRBJ2-7; possibly TRBD1 or TRBD2 for D (5 bases each). Germline V gives CDR1 SQVTM, CDR2 ANQGSEA. Trimming removed 1 base from V and 0 bases from J, with 13 bases in between. The CDR3 loop spans 15 amino acids.

The genes are TRBV19 and TRBJ1-4; 7 nucleotides match TRBD1. Trimming took 3 bases from V and 10 from J; bases not matched to a gene: 14. Germline V gives CDR1 LNHDA, CDR2 SQIVND (reference sequence). There are 16 residues in the CDR3. The CDR3 spells CASSIPTGPGVAKLFF. For the CDR3, the DNA is TGTGCCAGTAGTATCCCGACAGGGCCTGGTGTAGCAAAACTGTTTTTT. The full variable domain, completed using reference TRBV19 and TRBJ1-4, is DGGITQSPKYLFRKEGQNVTLSCEQNLNHDAMYWYRQDPGQGLRLIYYSQIVNDFQKGDIAEGYSVSREKKESFPLTVTSAQKNPTAFYLCASSIPTGPGVAKLFFGSGTQLSVL.

V gene TRBV19 combines with J gene TRBJ1-5; 7 nucleotides align to TRBD1. The CDR3 is 15 residues long. Germline-derived CDR1 and CDR2 are LNHDA and SQIVND (reference sequence). V was clipped by 7 bases and J by 1 base; unmatched bases: 7. This chain's CDR3 is CASNAGGSSNQPQHF. Written as DNA, the CDR3 is TGTGCCAGTAACGCAGGGGGATCGAGCAATCAGCCCCAGCATTTT.

V and J are TRBV3-1 (or the pseudogene TRBV3-2) and TRBJ1-1, with 8 bases matching TRBD1. This CDR3 is built from 15 residues. Germline V gene sequence: CDR1 LGHDT, CDR2 YNNKEL (reference sequence). The J segment lost 0 bases and the V segment lost 8 bases, leaving 8 bases of the junction unmatched. The CDR3 bases are TGTGCCAGCCAACGACAGGGGAATATGAACACTGAAGCTTTCTTT. Its translation is CASQRQGNMNTEAFF.

The chain employs TRBV5-5 and TRBJ2-7, with unresolved D. Trimming stripped 5 bases from V and 0 bases from J, with 9 bases between. Germline values: CDR1 SGHKS, CDR2 YYEKEE (reference sequence). This CDR3 contains 13 residues. CDR3: CASRATSSYEQYF. In DNA, the CDR3 is TGTGCCAGCAGGGCCACAAGCTCCTACGAGCAGTACTTC.

This clone was counted once. The CDR3 here is CASSHRDRGRETQYF. CDR3 DNA: TGTGCCAGCAGCCACCGGGACAGGGGGAGGGAGACCCAGTACTTC. The rearrangement uses TRBV14 and TRBJ2-5, with 11 bases fitting TRBD1. The CDR3 runs 15 residues. Trimming at V came to 3 bases and at J to 5 bases, leaving 5 bases not matched to a gene. Germline assignment: CDR1 SGHDN and CDR2 FVKESK. The whole variable domain, remainder taken from reference TRBV14 and TRBJ2-5, is EAGVTQFPSHSVIEKGQTVTLRCDPISGHDNLYWYRRVMGKEIKFLLHFVKESKQDESGMPNNRFLAERTGGTYSTLKVQPAELEDSGVYFCASSHRDRGRETQYFGPGTRLLVL.

A single count supports this clone. The chain links TRBV7-2 to TRBJ2-7; D possibly corresponds to TRBD2 (6 bases). The CDR3 has 15 amino acids. Germline V gene data show CDR1 as SGHTA and CDR2 as FQGNSA. Trimming took 4 bases from V and 4 from J, leaving 17 bases between them. CDR3 sequence (DNA): TGTGCCAGCAGCTCGGGGTGGACGGGAGAATACGAGCAGTACTTC. It translates to CASSSGWTGEYEQYF. The whole variable domain, remainder taken from reference TRBV7-2 and TRBJ2-7, is GAGVSQSPSNKVTEKGKDVELRCDPISGHTALYWYRQSLGQGLEFLIYFQGNSAPDKSGLPSDRFSAERTGGSVSTLTIQRTQQEDSAVYLCASSSGWTGEYEQYFGPGTRLTVT.

The chain carries TRBV27 and TRBJ1-2; 7 bases are shared with TRBD1. There are 16 residues in the CDR3. Trimming removed 7 bases from V and 4 bases from J; junction bases left unmatched: 15. Germline V gives CDR1 MNHEY, CDR2 SMNVEV (reference sequence). In DNA, the CDR3 is TGTGCCAGCACCCAAAGAGGGGCAGGGGGAGTCTATGGCTACACCTTC. It yields the protein CASTQRGAGGVYGYTF.

The V and J genes are TRBV5-1 and TRBJ2-2, with 10 bases fitting TRBD2. Trimming at V came to 4 bases and at J to 0 bases, leaving 3 bases not matched to a gene. Germline values: CDR1 SGHRS, CDR2 YFSETQ. The CDR3 length is 16 residues. The CDR3 nucleotides read TGCGCCAGCAGCATTAGCGGGAGGCCGAACACCGGGGAGCTGTTTTTT. Amino acid sequence: CASSISGRPNTGELFF.

DNA for the CDR3: TGTGCCAGCAGCCAAGATCCCGCAGGGTACAATGAGCAGTTCTTC. Protein product: CASSQDPAGYNEQFF. V and J are TRBV3-1 (or the pseudogene TRBV3-2) and TRBJ2-1, with D perhaps TRBD1 (5 bases). The CDR3 is made up of 15 amino acids. V lost 0 bases to trimming and J lost 4 bases, with 10 bases between them. Per the germline V gene, CDR1 is LGHDT and CDR2 is YNNKEL (reference sequence).

This chain uses TRBV28 with TRBJ1-3; D remains ambiguous. The CDR3 has 15 amino acids. Germline lookup yields CDR1 MDHEN and CDR2 SYDVKM. Trimming removed 5 bases from V and 0 bases from J, with 11 bases in between. The CDR3 coding sequence is TGTGCCAGCAGTCCCCCCCGGACCTCTGGAAACACCATATATTTT. Translating it yields CASSPPRTSGNTIYF.

The gene calls are TRBV30 and TRBJ2-7; the D call may be TRBD1 or TRBD2 (5 bases each). The CDR3 totals 14 residues. Germline V gives CDR1 GTSNPN, CDR2 SVGIG (reference sequence). The ends were cut back, 3 bases at V and 2 bases at J, with 14 bases in the middle. The CDR3 coding sequence is TGTGCCTGGAGCCAGGTCAGGGAGCCCTACGAGCAGTACTTC. It codes for CAWSQVREPYEQYF. The full variable domain, its missing parts supplied by reference TRBV30 and TRBJ2-7, is SQTIHQWPATLVQPVGSPLSLECTVEGTSNPNLYWYRQAAGRGLQLLFYSVGIGQISSEVPQNLSASRPQDRQFILSSKKLLLSDSGFYLCAWSQVREPYEQYFGPGTRLTVT.

The chain employs TRBV2 and TRBJ1-1, with TRBD1 matching over 7 bases. CDR1 SNHLY and CDR2 FYNNEI come from the germline V gene. This CDR3 contains 15 residues. V lost 9 bases to trimming and J lost 4 bases; unmatched junction nucleotides: 14. CDR3 in amino acids: CARGTDQGEGTEAFF. DNA for the CDR3: TGTGCCAGAGGGACCGATCAGGGGGAAGGCACTGAAGCTTTCTTT.

The chain is built from TRBV2 and TRBJ1-5; TRBD1 aligns across 9 bases. Germline assignment: CDR1 SNHLY and CDR2 FYNNEI. CDR3 size: 17 residues. V dropped 2 bases and J dropped 6; count of bases not matched to a gene: 11. DNA of the CDR3: TGTGCCAGCAGTGAACGTCTGACCCGGGACAGGGTTCAGCCCCAGCATTTT. Its translation: CASSERLTRDRVQPQHF.

The chain carries TRBV4-1 and TRBJ1-2, with 7 bases lining up with TRBD1. The J segment lost 5 bases and the V segment lost 3 bases, leaving 9 bases of the junction unmatched. The CDR3 has 15 amino acids. Germline CDR1 reads MGHRA; CDR2 reads YSYEKL. The CDR3 is CASSQPKTGEYGYTF. In nucleotides, the CDR3 is TGCGCCAGCAGCCAGCCCAAAACAGGGGAATATGGCTACACCTTC.

The chain employs TRBV6-5 and TRBJ1-2; no clear D gene. The CDR3 loop spans 13 amino acids. CDR1 and CDR2 (germline): MNHEY, SVGAGI. Trimming removed 6 bases at V and 3 bases at J, with 11 bases between. In nucleotides, the CDR3 is TGTGCCAGCAGCCCGACTGATTACTATGGCTACACCTTC. It yields the protein CASSPTDYYGYTF.

This clone came up a few times. The chain is built from TRBV4-1 and TRBJ2-1, with D perhaps matching TRBD2 (5 bases). This CDR3 comprises 16 residues. Germline loops: CDR1 MGHRA, CDR2 YSYEKL. The V end lost 1 base, the J end lost 8 bases, and 18 bases lay between the germline ends. CDR3 DNA: TGCGCCAGCAGCCAAGGCGACTACCCTACTCCCCATGAGCAGTTCTTC. Its protein product is CASSQGDYPTPHEQFF.

In its sample, this clone was seen once. The chain carries TRBV18 and TRBJ1-2; 9 nucleotides match TRBD1. CDR1 is KGHSH and CDR2 is LQKENI in the germline V gene. J gave up 7 bases and V 3 bases, and 15 bases lay outside the gene matches. CDR3 size: 17 residues. CDR3 sequence (DNA): TGTGCCAGCTCACCCACCGGATTTACGACAGGGGGGTCTGGCTACACCTTC. It is translated as CASSPTGFTTGGSGYTF.

V gene TRBV25-1 combines with J gene TRBJ2-2, with 7 nucleotides matching TRBD1. CDR1 and CDR2 (germline): MGHDK, SYGVNS. After removal of 4 bases from V and 7 bases from J, the junction contained 6 bases not matched to a gene. The CDR3 has 14 amino acids. CDR3 loop: CASSVTGEIGELFF. CDR3 nucleotides: TGTGCCAGCAGTGTAACAGGGGAGATCGGGGAGCTGTTTTTT.

The V gene is TRBV7-9, the J gene TRBJ1-3; TRBD1 matches at 7 bases. V lost 5 bases, J lost 0 bases, and 7 bases stayed unmatched. This CDR3 contains 16 residues. Germline CDR1 is SEHNR and CDR2 is FQNEAQ (reference sequence). Written as DNA, the CDR3 is TGTGCCAGCAGCGCCAGACAGGGTGGCTCTGGAAACACCATATATTTT. Amino acid sequence: CASSARQGGSGNTIYF.

The chain is built from TRBV28 and TRBJ1-4, with 11 bases matching TRBD1. The CDR3 is 16 residues long. CDR1 and CDR2 (germline): MDHEN, SYDVKM. The trim removed 3 bases at V and 0 bases at J, leaving 0 bases unmatched. The CDR3 reads CASSLGQGATNEKLFF. Here the CDR3 DNA reads TGTGCCAGCAGTTTGGGACAGGGGGCAACTAATGAAAAACTGTTTTTT.

The chain carries TRBV28 and TRBJ2-7, with D possibly being TRBD1 (5 bases). Trimming stripped 2 bases from V and 2 bases from J, with 16 bases between. The CDR3 length is 16 residues. From germline, CDR1 is MDHEN and CDR2 SYDVKM. CDR3: CASSLGGTWGPYEQYF. The CDR3 nucleotides are TGTGCCAGCAGTTTAGGTGGCACCTGGGGCCCCTACGAGCAGTACTTC.

The V call is TRBV6-1, the J call TRBJ1-3; a possible D gene is TRBD1 (5 bases). Germline CDR1 MNHNS, CDR2 SASEGT. The CDR3 covers 16 residues. With 6 bases removed from V and 2 bases from J, the gap between germline ends came to 17 bases. The DNA of the CDR3 is TGTGCCAGCAGGGAAAGGTACAGGCCAACTGGAAACACCATATATTTT. Translated, it gives CASRERYRPTGNTIYF.

This chain joins TRBV5-4 and TRBJ2-5; D gene uncertain. CDR1 and CDR2 from the germline V gene are SGHNT and YYREEE (reference sequence). The length of the CDR3 is 15 residues. Trimming cost V 1 base and J 3 bases, with 13 bases left between them. This CDR3 is CASSLTVNHEETQYF. As DNA, the CDR3 is TGTGCCAGCAGCTTGACGGTGAATCACGAAGAGACCCAGTACTTC. Drawing the rest from reference TRBV5-4 and TRBJ2-5, the complete variable domain is ETGVTQSPTHLIKTRGQQVTLRCSSQSGHNTVSWYQQALGQGPQFIFQYYREEENGRGNFPPRFSGLQFPNYSSELNVNALELDDSALYLCASSLTVNHEETQYFGPGTRLLVL.

A few counts support this clone. The chain has TRBV12-5 and TRBJ2-2; 8 positions agree with TRBD2. This CDR3 region has 15 residues. Per the germline V gene, CDR1 is LGHNT and CDR2 is FRNRAP. The CDR3 is CATIWREVGTGELFF. CDR3 DNA sequence: TGTGCGACAATCTGGCGGGAGGTTGGCACCGGGGAGCTGTTTTTT.

The gene calls are TRBV18 and TRBJ1-2; D is unresolved. V was cut by 0 bases and J by 4 bases, with 18 bases left in between. CDR1 is KGHSH and CDR2 is LQKENI in the germline V gene. The CDR3 runs to 17 residues. The CDR3 DNA sequence: TGTGCCAGCTCACCACCGGGTCTGGGCCTAGGGTCCTATGGCTACACCTTC. Encoded protein: CASSPPGLGLGSYGYTF.

The chain has TRBV5-4 and TRBJ1-2; D perhaps matches TRBD1 (6 bases). CDR1 is SGHNT, CDR2 YYREEE, per germline (reference sequence). CDR3 length: 18 residues. V lost 6 bases to trimming and J lost 0 bases, with 24 bases between them. Here the CDR3 reads CASTKDSKRDRPNYGYTF. The CDR3 DNA reads TGTGCCAGCACCAAAGACTCAAAAAGAGACAGGCCTAACTATGGCTACACCTTC.